This T cell receptor (beta chain) is from a study of T cell repertoires in cytomegalovirus infection. As for the study in general: It was the public TCR beta signatures that indicated both CMV infection and matching HLA type. Study results and caveats: Ex vivo responses were dominated by HLA-C-restricted CMV-specific TCR beta clonotypes.

The CDR3 runs 17 residues. Germline values: CDR1 SGHDN, CDR2 FVKESK. V was trimmed by 4 bases and J by 2 bases, leaving 19 bases between them. As concerns this clonotype: Antigen unknown.

Each CDR3 protein is one row after TCRdb ran MiXCR on the reads. The sample has hundreds of thousands of distinct CDR3 sequences; 24% are singletons. This chain joins TRBV14 and TRBJ2-3; possibly TRBD2 for D (5 bases). This sequence originates from a human donor in good health (CMV status not recorded). Some clones in this sample may be carry-over from other donors' samples. The sequenced material came from CD8+ T cells from PBMCs. CDR3 amino acids: CASSLLGRVGPTDTQYF. CDR3 sequence (DNA): TGTGCCAGCAGCCTTCTAGGGCGGGTTGGCCCCACAGATACGCAGTATTTT. The whole variable domain, remainder taken from reference TRBV14 and TRBJ2-3, is EAGVTQFPSHSVIEKGQTVTLRCDPISGHDNLYWYRRVMGKEIKFLLHFVKESKQDESGMPNNRFLAERTGGTYSTLKVQPAELEDSGVYFCASSLLGRVGPTDTQYFGPGTRLTVL.